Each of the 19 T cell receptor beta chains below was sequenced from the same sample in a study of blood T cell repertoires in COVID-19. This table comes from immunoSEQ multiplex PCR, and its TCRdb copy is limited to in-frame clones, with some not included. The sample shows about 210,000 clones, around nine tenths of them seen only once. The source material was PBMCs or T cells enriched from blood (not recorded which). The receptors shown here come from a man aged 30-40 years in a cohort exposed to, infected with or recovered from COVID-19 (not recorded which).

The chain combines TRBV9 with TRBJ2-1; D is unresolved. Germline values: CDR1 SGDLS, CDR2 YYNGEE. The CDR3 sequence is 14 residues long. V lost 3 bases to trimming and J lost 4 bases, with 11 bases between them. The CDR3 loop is CASSDQTPYNEQFF. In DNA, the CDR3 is TGTGCCAGCAGCGACCAGACTCCGTACAATGAGCAGTTCTTC.

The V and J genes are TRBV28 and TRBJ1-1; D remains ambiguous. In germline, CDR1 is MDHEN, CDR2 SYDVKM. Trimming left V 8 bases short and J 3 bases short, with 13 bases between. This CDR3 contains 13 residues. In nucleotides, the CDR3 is TGTGCCAGCTACCAACTCCTGGACACTGAAGCTTTCTTT. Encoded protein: CASYQLLDTEAFF.

The CDR3 reads CASSPSGGVGELFF. The CDR3 DNA reads TGTGCCAGCAGCCCGAGCGGGGGCGTAGGGGAGCTGTTTTTT. This chain joins TRBV9 and TRBJ2-2; 8 bases line up with TRBD2. Germline assignment: CDR1 SGDLS and CDR2 YYNGEE. This CDR3 has 14 residues. V dropped 4 bases and J dropped 8; count of bases not matched to a gene: 7.

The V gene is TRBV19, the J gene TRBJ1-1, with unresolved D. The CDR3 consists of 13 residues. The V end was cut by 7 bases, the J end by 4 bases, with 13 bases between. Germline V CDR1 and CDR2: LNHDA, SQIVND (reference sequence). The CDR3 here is CASTPGRATEAFF. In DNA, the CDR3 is TGTGCCAGTACCCCCGGGAGGGCCACTGAAGCTTTCTTT.

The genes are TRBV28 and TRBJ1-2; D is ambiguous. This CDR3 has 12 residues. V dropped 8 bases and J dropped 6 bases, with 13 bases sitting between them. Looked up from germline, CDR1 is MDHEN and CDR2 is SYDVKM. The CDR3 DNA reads TGTGCCAGCCGAGGGCGTAGCGATGGCTACACCTTC. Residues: CASRGRSDGYTF.

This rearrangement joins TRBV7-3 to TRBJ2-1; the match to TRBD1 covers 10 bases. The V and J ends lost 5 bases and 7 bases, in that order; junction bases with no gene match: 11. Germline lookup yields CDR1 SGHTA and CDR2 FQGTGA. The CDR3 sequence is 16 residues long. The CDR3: CASSLSTGQGWNEQFF. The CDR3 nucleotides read TGTGCCAGCAGCCTATCAACGGGACAGGGGTGGAATGAGCAGTTCTTC.

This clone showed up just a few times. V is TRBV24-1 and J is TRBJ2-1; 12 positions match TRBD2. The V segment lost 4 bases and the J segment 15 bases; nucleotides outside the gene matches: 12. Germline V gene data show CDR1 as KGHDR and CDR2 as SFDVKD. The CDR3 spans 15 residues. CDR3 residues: CATSEVPSGRANLFF. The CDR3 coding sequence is TGTGCCACCAGTGAGGTACCTAGCGGGAGGGCCAATCTGTTCTTC.

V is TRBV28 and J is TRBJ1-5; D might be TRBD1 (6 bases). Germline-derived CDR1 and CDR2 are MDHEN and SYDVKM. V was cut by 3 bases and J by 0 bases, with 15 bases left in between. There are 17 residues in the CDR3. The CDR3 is CASSLGLRGNSNQPQHF. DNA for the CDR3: TGTGCCAGCAGTTTGGGGCTCAGGGGAAATAGCAATCAGCCCCAGCATTTT. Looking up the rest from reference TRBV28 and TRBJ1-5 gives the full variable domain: DVKVTQSSRYLVKRTGEKVFLECVQDMDHENMFWYRQDPGLGLRLIYFSYDVKMKEKGDIPEGYSVSREKKERFSLILESASTNQTSMYLCASSLGLRGNSNQPQHFGDGTRLSIL.

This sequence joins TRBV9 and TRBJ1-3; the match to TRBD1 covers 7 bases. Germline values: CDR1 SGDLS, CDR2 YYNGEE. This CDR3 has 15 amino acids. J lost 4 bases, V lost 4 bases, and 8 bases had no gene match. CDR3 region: CASSYRQGTGNTIYF. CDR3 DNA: TGTGCCAGCAGCTATCGACAGGGTACCGGAAACACCATATATTTT.

The CDR3 sequence is CASSVGLAGVYTYNEQFF. The CDR3 region has the DNA TGTGCCAGCAGCGTCGGACTAGCGGGAGTTTATACCTACAATGAGCAGTTCTTC. The V call is TRBV9, the J call TRBJ2-1; 13 nucleotides align to TRBD2. The CDR3 covers 18 residues. Germline V gene data show CDR1 as SGDLS and CDR2 as YYNGEE. V dropped 2 bases and J dropped 2; count of bases not matched to a gene: 7. Full variable domain (remainder filled in from reference TRBV9 and TRBJ2-1): DSGVTQTPKHLITATGQRVTLRCSPRSGDLSVYWYQQSLDQGLQFLIQYYNGEERAKGNILERFSAQQFPDLHSELNLSSLELGDSALYFCASSVGLAGVYTYNEQFFGPGTRLTVL.

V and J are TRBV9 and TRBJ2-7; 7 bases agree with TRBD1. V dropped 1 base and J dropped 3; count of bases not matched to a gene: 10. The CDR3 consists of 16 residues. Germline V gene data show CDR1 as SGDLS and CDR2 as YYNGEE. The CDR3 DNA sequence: TGTGCCAGCAGCGTACTGAGGGACAGTCTTTACTACGAGCAGTACTTC. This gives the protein CASSVLRDSLYYEQYF. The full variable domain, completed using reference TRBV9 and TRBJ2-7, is DSGVTQTPKHLITATGQRVTLRCSPRSGDLSVYWYQQSLDQGLQFLIQYYNGEERAKGNILERFSAQQFPDLHSELNLSSLELGDSALYFCASSVLRDSLYYEQYFGPGTRLTVT.

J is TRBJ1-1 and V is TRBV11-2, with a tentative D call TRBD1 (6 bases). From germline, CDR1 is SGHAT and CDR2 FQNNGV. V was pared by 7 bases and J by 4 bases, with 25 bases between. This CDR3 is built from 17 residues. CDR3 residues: CASNLPGRGASGTEAFF. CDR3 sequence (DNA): TGTGCCAGCAACCTCCCGGGGCGGGGGGCTTCAGGCACTGAAGCTTTCTTT.

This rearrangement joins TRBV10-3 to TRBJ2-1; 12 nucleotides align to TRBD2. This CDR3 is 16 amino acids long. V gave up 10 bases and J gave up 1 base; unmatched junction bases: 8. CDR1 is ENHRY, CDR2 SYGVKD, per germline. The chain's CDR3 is CASHRTSGTSYNEQFF. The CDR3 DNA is TGTGCCAGCCACAGGACTAGCGGGACTTCCTACAATGAGCAGTTCTTC.

CDR3 sequence (DNA): TGTGCCAGCAGTCCCGGGAGTTACGGGTCTGGAGGCTACACCTTC. Its protein product is CASSPGSYGSGGYTF. The chain recombines TRBV6-5 with TRBJ1-2; D is unclear. The CDR3 is made up of 15 amino acids. Trimming took 5 bases from V and 8 from J, leaving 21 bases between them. CDR1 is MNHEY, CDR2 SVGAGI, per germline.

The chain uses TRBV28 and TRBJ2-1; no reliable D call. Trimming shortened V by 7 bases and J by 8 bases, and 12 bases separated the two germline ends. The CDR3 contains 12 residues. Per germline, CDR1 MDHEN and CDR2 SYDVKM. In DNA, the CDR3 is TGTGCCAGCACCTCCAGTGCGGATGAGCAGTTCTTC. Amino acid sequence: CASTSSADEQFF.

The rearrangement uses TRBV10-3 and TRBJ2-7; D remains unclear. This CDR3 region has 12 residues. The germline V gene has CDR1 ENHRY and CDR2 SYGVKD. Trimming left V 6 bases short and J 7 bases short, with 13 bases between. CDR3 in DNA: TGTGCCATCAGCCCCTCTGGGCCGGAGCAGTACTTC. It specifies CAISPSGPEQYF.

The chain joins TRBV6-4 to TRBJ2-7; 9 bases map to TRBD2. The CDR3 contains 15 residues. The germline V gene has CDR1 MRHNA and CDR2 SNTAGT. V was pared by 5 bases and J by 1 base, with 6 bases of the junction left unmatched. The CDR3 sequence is CASSPHSGSSYEQYF. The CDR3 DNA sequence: TGTGCCAGCAGTCCCCATAGCGGGAGTTCCTACGAGCAGTACTTC.

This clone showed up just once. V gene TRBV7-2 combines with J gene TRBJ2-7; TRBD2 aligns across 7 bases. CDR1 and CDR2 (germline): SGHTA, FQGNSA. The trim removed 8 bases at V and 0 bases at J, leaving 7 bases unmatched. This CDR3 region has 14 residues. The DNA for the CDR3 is TGTGCCAGCCGAACCGGGGGGAGCTCCTACGAGCAGTACTTC. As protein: CASRTGGSSYEQYF.

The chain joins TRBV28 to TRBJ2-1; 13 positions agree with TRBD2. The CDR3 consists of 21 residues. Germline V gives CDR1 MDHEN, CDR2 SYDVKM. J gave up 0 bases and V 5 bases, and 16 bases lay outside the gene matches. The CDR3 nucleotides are TGTGCCAGCAGTCCCCAAATACAGACTAGCGGGAGGTGGGGCTCCTACAATGAGCAGTTCTTC. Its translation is CASSPQIQTSGRWGSYNEQFF.